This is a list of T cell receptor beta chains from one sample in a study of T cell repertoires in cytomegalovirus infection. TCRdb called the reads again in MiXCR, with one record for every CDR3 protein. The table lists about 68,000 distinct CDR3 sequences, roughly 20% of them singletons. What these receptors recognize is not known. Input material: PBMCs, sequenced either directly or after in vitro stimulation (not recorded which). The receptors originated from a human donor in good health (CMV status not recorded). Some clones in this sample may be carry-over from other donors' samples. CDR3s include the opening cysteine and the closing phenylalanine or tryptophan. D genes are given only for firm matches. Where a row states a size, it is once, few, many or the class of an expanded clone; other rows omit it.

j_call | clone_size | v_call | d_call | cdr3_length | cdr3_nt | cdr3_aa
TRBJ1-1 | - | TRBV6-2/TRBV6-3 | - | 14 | TGTGCCAGCCGTTTTCAGGGGATGAACACTGAAGCTTTCTTT | CASRFQGMNTEAFF
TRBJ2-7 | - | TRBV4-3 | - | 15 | TGCGCCAGCAGCCAAAGAGGGACCAACTCCGACGAGCAGTACTTC | CASSQRGTNSDEQYF
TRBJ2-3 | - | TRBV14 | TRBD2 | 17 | TGTGCCAGCAGCCCTTTATCGCGGGAGACCGGGACAGATACGCAGTATTTT | CASSPLSRETGTDTQYF
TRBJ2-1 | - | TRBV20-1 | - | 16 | TGCAGTGCTAGGGCCTTGGAGGGAGGTGGTAGTGGTGAGCAGTTCTTC | CSARALEGGGSGEQFF
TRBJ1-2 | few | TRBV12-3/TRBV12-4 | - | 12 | TGTGCCAGCACCCGACAGAACTATGGCTACACCTTC | CASTRQNYGYTF
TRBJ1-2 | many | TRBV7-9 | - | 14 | TGTGCCAGCAGCCCACTGAGAGTGTCTGATGGCTACACCTTC | CASSPLRVSDGYTF
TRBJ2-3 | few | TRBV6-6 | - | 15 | TGTGCCAGCAGTTACTCCTTATCCTACGGGGATACGCAGTATTTT | CASSYSLSYGDTQYF
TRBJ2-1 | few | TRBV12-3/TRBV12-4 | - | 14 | TGTGCCAGCAGGGGCCGGGACGTTGGGAGTGAGCAGTTCTTC | CASRGRDVGSEQFF
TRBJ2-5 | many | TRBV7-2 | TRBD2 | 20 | TGTGCCAGCAGCACTGGACGCTCTCAGACTAGCGGGAGGCCCCAAGAGACCCAGTACTTC | CASSTGRSQTSGRPQETQYF
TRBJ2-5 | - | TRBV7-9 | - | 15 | TGTGCCAGCAGCCCCTGGGGCGGGGACCAAGAGACCCAGTACTTC | CASSPWGGDQETQYF
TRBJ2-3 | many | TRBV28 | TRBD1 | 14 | TGTGCCAGCAGTGGGACAGGAACCACAGATACGCAGTATTTT | CASSGTGTTDTQYF
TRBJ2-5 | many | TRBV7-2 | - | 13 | TGTGCCAGCAGCTTCTCTAGCAAAGAGACCCAGTACTTC | CASSFSSKETQYF
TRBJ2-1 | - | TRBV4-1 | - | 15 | TGCGCCAGCAGCCAACCCTGGGCCGCAGGTGGGGAGCAGTTCTTC | CASSQPWAAGGEQFF
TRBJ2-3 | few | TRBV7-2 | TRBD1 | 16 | TGTGCCAGCACCCCCTTCGCAGGGGGTAACACAGATACGCAGTATTTT | CASTPFAGGNTDTQYF
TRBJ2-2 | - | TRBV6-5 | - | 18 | TGTGCCAGCAGTTACTCGGAGGGGGGGGCGGTGAACACCGGGGAGCTGTTTTTT | CASSYSEGGAVNTGELFF
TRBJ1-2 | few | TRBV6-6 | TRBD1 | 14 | TGTGCCAGCAGAGCGACAGGGGGCGCTGGCGGCTACACCTTC | CASRATGGAGGYTF
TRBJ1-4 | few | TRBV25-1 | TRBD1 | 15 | TGTGCCAGCAGTGATACCGGGACAGGGAATGAAAAACTGTTTTTT | CASSDTGTGNEKLFF
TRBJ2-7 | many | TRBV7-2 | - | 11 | TGTGCCAGCAGCCCTGCCTACGAGCAGTACTTC | CASSPAYEQYF
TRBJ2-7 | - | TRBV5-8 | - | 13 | TGTGCCAGCAGCTTGGATGTGGCTGGGGAGCAGTACTTC | CASSLDVAGEQYF
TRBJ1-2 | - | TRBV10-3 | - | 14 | TGTGCCATCAGTGATCGTATAGCGAACTATGGCTACACCTTC | CAISDRIANYGYTF
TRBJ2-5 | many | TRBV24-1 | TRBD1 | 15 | TGTGCCACCAGTGAACCACAGGGGTCGGGAGAGACCCAGTACTTC | CATSEPQGSGETQYF
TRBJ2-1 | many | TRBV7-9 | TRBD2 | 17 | TGTGCCAGCAGCTTCTCACCCGGGACTAGCGGGAGCTATGAGCAGTTCTTC | CASSFSPGTSGSYEQFF
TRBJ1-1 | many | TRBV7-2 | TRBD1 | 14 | TGTGCCAGCAGCTCCAACAGGGGAGGGACTGAAGCTTTCTTT | CASSSNRGGTEAFF
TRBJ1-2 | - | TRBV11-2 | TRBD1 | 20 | TGTGCCAGCAGACCCTCTCTGGACAGGGCCACCATGGGGATCAACTATGGCTACACCTTC | CASRPSLDRATMGINYGYTF
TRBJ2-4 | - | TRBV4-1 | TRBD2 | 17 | TGCGCCAGCAGCCAACCCGTGGCGGGAGTAGACAAAAACATTCAGTACTTC | CASSQPVAGVDKNIQYF
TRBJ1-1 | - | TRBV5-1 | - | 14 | TGCGCCAGCAGCATACAGGGAAGTAACACTGAAGCTTTCTTT | CASSIQGSNTEAFF
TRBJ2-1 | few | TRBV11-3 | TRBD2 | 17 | TGTGCCAGCAGCTTAGATCTAGCGGGAGGGTCCTACAATGAGCAGTTCTTC | CASSLDLAGGSYNEQFF
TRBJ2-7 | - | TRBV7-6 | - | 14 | TGTGCCAGCAGCCCCAGGAGGGGGTACTACGAGCAGTACTTC | CASSPRRGYYEQYF
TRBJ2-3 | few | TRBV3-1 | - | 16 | TGTGCCAGCAGCCAAGAACGGATCCTGGGCACAGATACGCAGTATTTT | CASSQERILGTDTQYF
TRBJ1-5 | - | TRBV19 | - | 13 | TGTGCCAGTAGTATAGGGACCAATCAGCCCCAGCATTTT | CASSIGTNQPQHF
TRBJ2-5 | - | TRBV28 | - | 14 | TGTGCCAGCAGTTTTGACGGGAGCCAAGAGACCCAGTACTTC | CASSFDGSQETQYF
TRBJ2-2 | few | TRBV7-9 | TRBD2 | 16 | TGTGCCAGCAGCTACTCAACGGGAGGGCTCAGCGGGGAGCTGTTTTTT | CASSYSTGGLSGELFF
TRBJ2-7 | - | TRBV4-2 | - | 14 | TGTGCCAGCAGCCAAGTTGAGCGGAGCTACGAGCAGTACTTC | CASSQVERSYEQYF
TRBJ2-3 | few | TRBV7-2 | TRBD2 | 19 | TGTGCCAGCAGCCCACCCCAACGGCTAGCGGAGGGCATCACAGATACGCAGTATTTT | CASSPPQRLAEGITDTQYF
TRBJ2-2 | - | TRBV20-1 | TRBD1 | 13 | TGCAGTGCAAGGGACAGGTTGGCCGGGGAGCTGTTTTTT | CSARDRLAGELFF
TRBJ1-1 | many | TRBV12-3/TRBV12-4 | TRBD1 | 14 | TGTGCCAGCAGCCTCTCCCGACAGGGGACTGAAGCTTTCTTT | CASSLSRQGTEAFF
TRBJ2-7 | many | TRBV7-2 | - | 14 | TGTGCCAGCAGCTTAGTTAGCCAAACTTACGAGCAGTACTTC | CASSLVSQTYEQYF
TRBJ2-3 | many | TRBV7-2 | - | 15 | TGTGCCAGCAGCCCGCTGGACAGATACACAGATACGCAGTATTTT | CASSPLDRYTDTQYF
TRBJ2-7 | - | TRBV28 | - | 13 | TGTGCCAGCAGTTTAGTCCAAAACTACGAGCAGTACTTC | CASSLVQNYEQYF
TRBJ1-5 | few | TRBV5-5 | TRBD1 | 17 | TGTGCCAGCAGCTTGACGGGGGGACAGGGGGAAGGACAGCCCCAGCATTTT | CASSLTGGQGEGQPQHF
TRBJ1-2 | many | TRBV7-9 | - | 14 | TGTGCCAGCAGTCAGGGTGTGAGTAACTATGGCTACACCTTC | CASSQGVSNYGYTF
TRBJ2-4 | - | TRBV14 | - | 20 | TGTGCCAGCAGCCAAGATTGGTCCGGGGTAAGGGGACGGAGCAAAAACATTCAGTACTTC | CASSQDWSGVRGRSKNIQYF
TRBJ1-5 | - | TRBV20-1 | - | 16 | TGCAGTGCTAGCGACCCTGGGACACCTATCAATCAGCCCCAGCATTTT | CSASDPGTPINQPQHF
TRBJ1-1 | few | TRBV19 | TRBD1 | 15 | TGTGCCAGTAGTGACCTACAGGGGAGCGGGACTGAAGCTTTCTTT | CASSDLQGSGTEAFF
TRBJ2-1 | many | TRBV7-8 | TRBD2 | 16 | TGTGCCAGCAGCTCGGCTCGCCTAGCGGGGGGGAATGAGCAGTTCTTC | CASSSARLAGGNEQFF
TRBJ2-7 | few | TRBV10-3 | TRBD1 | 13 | TGTGCCGTCCAGGGACAGTCCGCCTACGAGCAGTACTTC | CAVQGQSAYEQYF
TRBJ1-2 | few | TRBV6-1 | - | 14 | TGTGCCAGCAGCGCTCCGGGACAAGACTATGGCTACACCTTC | CASSAPGQDYGYTF
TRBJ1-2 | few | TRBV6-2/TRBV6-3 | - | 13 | TGTGCCAGCAGTCATGGGCCGGTTGGAGGCTACACCTTC | CASSHGPVGGYTF
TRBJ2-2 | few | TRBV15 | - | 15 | TGTGCCACCAGCAGAGATTTTCACGGCACCGGGGAGCTGTTTTTT | CATSRDFHGTGELFF
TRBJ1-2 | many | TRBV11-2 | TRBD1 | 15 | TGTGCCAGCAGCGGATACAGGGGCCAGAACTATGGCTACACCTTC | CASSGYRGQNYGYTF
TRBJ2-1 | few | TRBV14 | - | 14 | TGTGCCAGCAGCCTACCCGGACAGTACAATGAGCAGTTCTTC | CASSLPGQYNEQFF
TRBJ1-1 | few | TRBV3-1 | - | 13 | TGTGCCAGCAGCCAAGACAGTCCCACTGAAGCTTTCTTT | CASSQDSPTEAFF
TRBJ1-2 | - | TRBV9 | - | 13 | TGTGCCAGCAGCGTAGAGACAGGATATGGCTACACCTTC | CASSVETGYGYTF
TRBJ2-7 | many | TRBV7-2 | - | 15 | TGTGCCAGCAGCCCCGCCGGGACTTCGACCTACGAGCAGTACTTC | CASSPAGTSTYEQYF
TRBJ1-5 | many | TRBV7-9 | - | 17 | TGTGCCAGCAGCCGAGACGCAGGGGTAGGTTCATGGCAGCCCCAGCATTTT | CASSRDAGVGSWQPQHF
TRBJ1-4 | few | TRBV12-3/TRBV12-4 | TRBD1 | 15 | TGTGCCAGCAGTCCCAACCAGGGGGTAGGAGAAAAACTGTTTTTT | CASSPNQGVGEKLFF
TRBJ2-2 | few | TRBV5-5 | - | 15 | TGTGCCAGCAGCTTGTACGGGAGCCGGACCGGGGAGCTGTTTTTT | CASSLYGSRTGELFF
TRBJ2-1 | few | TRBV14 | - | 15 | TGTGCCAGCAGCCAGGAGGGAAGACGGGCCAATGAGCAGTTCTTC | CASSQEGRRANEQFF
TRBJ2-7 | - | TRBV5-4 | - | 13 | TGTGCCAGCAGCTTTCTGGGGGCCTACGAGCAGTACTTC | CASSFLGAYEQYF
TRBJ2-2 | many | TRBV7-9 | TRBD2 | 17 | TGTGCCAGCAGCTTGTTGAATCTAGCGGGGAACACCGGGGAGCTGTTTTTT | CASSLLNLAGNTGELFF